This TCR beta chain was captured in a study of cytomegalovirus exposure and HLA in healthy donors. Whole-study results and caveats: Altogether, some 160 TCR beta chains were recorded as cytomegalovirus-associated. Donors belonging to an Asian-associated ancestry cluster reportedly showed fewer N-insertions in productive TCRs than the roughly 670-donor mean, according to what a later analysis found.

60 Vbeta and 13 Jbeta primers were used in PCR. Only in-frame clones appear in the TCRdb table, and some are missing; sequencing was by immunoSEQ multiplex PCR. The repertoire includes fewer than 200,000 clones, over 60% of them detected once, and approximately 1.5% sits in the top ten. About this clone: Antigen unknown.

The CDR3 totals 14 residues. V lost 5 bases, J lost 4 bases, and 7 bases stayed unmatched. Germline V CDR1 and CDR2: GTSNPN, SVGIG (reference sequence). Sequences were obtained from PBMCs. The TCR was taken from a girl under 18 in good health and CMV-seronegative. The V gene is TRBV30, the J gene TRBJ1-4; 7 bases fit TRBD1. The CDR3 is CAWSGTDSNEKLFF. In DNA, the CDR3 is TGTGCCTGGTCCGGGACAGACAGTAATGAAAAACTGTTTTTT.